This paragraph covers one TCR gamma chain sequence. Its antigen is currently unknown. This specimen comes from a study of gamma delta lymphoproliferative disorders and STAT genes. Study-wide points: Patient gamma repertoires clustered apart from healthy controls; delta did not.

The CDR3 totals 9 residues. Sequencing used genomic DNA taken from PBMCs of patients and controls. TCRdb made new clone calls on the multiplex PCR reads using CATT. There are some 2,300 gamma-chain clones in the sample; roughly 20% occur only once, and around three fifths lies in the top ten. The sequence was obtained from a human donor with gamma-delta T-cell large granular lymphocyte leukemia. The sequenced material came from blood. The assigned J gene is TRGJ1 or TRGJ2, but the V gene is uncalled. The CDR3 DNA reads as TGTGCCACCTCATATAAGAAACTCTTT. Amino acid sequence: CATSYKKLF.